The present entry profiles one T cell receptor beta chain with its context. This clone was found many times. Which antigen it targets is not known. The input lacks base qualities; no much larger clone sits a single base away. Reading from cysteine to phenylalanine, the CDR3 counts 14 amino acids. Only the CDR3 region is kept as DNA, spanning 42 bases read in frame from base 1. V is pruned by 6 bases and J by 4 bases, leaving 2 bases of the junction without a gene match. CDR1 and CDR2 are read off the germline V gene as ENHRY and SYGVKD. The record originates from a study of metastatic and nonmetastatic thyroid tumors (TCRdb year 2020). Looking at the study overall: For patients with malignant and with benign thyroid disease, the researchers compared repertoires between peripheral blood samples and tumor or nodule tissue samples. What the study reported, not specific to this receptor: In both blood and tumor samples, malignant tumors were reported to have significantly higher TCR beta diversity than benign nodules.

The method behind the library was PCR. Sequenced using an Illumina HiSeq 4000. High-throughput sequencing was used to profile the TCR beta-chain CDR3 region of every patient. The authors' analysis ran thus. Drawing on CDR3 differences between clinicopathological groups, the researchers built a classifier meant to tell apart patients with distant-metastatic papillary thyroid cancer. The Shannon index was used to measure repertoire diversity, and the Morisita-Horn index was used to measure how similar tumor and blood repertoires were. The raw public data were reprocessed by TCRdb itself: fastp quality trimming at Q25, MiXCR clonotype calling, in-frame beta chains only. TCRdb assigned the V and J calls; the authors' analysis was not used. The sample has about 92,000 clones on record, about 15% of them singletons. The top ten hold 3.6% of the sample. None of the patients had been given any treatment before thyroid surgery. Using T-cell receptor beta sequencing, the researchers looked back retrospectively at clinical samples from patients, gathered between about 2011 and 2018.

The clonotype was recovered from a female donor with papillary thyroid cancer or a benign thyroid nodule (not recorded which). Some clones in this sample may be carry-over from other donors' samples. The chain was built from TRBV10-3 and TRBJ1-5; TRBD1 agrees with 11 junctional bases. The sample was blood. CDR3 region: CAIRGQGGNQPQHF. The bases read TGTGCCATCAGGGGACAGGGGGGTAATCAGCCCCAGCATTTT.